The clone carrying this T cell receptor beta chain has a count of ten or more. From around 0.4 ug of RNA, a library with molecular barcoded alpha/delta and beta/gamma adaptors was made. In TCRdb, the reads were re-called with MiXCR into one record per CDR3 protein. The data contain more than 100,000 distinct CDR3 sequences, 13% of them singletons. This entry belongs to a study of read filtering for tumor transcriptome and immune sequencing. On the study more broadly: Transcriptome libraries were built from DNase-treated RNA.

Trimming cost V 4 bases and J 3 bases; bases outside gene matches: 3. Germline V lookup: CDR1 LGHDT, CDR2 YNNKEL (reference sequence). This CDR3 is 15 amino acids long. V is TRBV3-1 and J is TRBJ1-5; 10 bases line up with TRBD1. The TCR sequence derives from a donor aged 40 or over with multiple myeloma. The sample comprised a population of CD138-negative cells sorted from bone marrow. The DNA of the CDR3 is TGTGCCAGCAGCCCAGGGACAGGGGACAATCAGCCCCAGCATTTT. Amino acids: CASSPGTGDNQPQHF.